This entry features one TCR beta chain sequence. Researchers reported that TCR beta cDNA libraries carried unique molecular identifiers. TCRdb called the PCR reads again in MiXCR, with one record for every CDR3 protein. The table records hundreds of thousands of distinct CDR3 sequences, 59% of them present only once. This sample is drawn from a study of post-analysis software for immune sequencing data. The sequencing input was blood. The sequence came from a girl aged 2 to 10 with multiple sclerosis.

CDR3 region: CASSGSEGGNYGYTF. The CDR3 DNA is TGCGCCAGCAGTGGCTCTGAGGGTGGCAACTATGGCTACACCTTC. The rearrangement joins TRBV10-1 to TRBJ1-2, with unresolved D. The CDR3 runs to 15 residues. CDR1 WNHNN and CDR2 SYGVQD come from the germline V gene (reference sequence). The V gene lost 4 bases and the J gene lost 2 bases, with 14 bases spanning the gap.